The entry below describes one TCR beta chain. Its specificity is not known. Assay: immunoSEQ multiplex PCR; the TCRdb copy retains only in-frame clones and omits some. The sample includes 30,000 to 40,000 clones, roughly three quarters of them seen just once. The entry originates in a study of regulatory and conventional T cells in RAG deficiency. Genomic DNA came from blood conventional CD4+ T cells gated CD25-low CD127-high. Overall study findings and caveats: In Omenn syndrome, Treg and Tconv repertoires overlapped >85%.

The CDR3 extends over 13 amino acids. Germline lookup yields CDR1 GTSNPN and CDR2 SVGIG (reference sequence). Trimming removed 0 bases from V and 2 bases from J, with 7 bases in between. These data were also filed under a second study, of regulatory T cells. That study adds: The primer mix had 52 TRBV and 13 TRBJ primers. Regulatory T cells showed the strongest V-J pair restriction and V/J gene skewing among patient repertoires.

The TCR was taken from a human donor in good health. Sequences were obtained from CD4+ effector T cells sorted from blood. The V and J genes are TRBV30 and TRBJ2-5, with D hard to call. CDR3 sequence: CAWSVGQQETQYF. The DNA for the CDR3 is TGTGCCTGGAGTGTAGGGCAGCAAGAGACCCAGTACTTC.